This T cell receptor (beta chain) was recorded in a study of cytomegalovirus exposure and HLA in healthy donors. The data were produced by immunoSEQ multiplex PCR, yet TCRdb's version contains in-frame clones alone and is incomplete. The sample includes tens of thousands of clones, approximately 88% of them seen just once. Germline CDR1 SGHDN, CDR2 FVKESK. V lost 1 base and J lost 4; bases outside the gene matches: 8. The CDR3 is made up of 17 amino acids. This clone has more than one count but fewer than ten. Source material: PBMCs. This sequence joins TRBV14 and TRBJ2-1; TRBD2 aligns across 9 bases. This receptor was obtained from a young woman in good health and CMV-seropositive. The CDR3 DNA sequence: TGTGCCAGCAGCCAAGTTATGGGACTAGCAGAATACAATGAGCAGTTCTTC. It encodes CASSQVMGLAEYNEQFF.